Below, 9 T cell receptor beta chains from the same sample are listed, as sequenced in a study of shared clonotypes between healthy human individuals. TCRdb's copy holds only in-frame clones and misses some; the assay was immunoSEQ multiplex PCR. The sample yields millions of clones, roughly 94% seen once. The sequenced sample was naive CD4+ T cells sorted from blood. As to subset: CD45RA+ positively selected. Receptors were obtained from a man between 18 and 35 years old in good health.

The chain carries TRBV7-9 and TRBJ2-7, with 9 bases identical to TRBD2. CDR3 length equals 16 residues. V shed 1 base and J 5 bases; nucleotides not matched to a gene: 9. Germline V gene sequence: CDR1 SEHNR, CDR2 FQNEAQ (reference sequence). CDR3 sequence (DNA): TGTGCCAGCAGCTTAGGAGTAGCGGGAGTAGCCCACGAGCAGTACTTC. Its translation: CASSLGVAGVAHEQYF.

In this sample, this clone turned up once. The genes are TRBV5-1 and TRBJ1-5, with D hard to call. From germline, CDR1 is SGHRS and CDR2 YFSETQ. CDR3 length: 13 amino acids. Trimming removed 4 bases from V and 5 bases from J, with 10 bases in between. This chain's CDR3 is CASSPDPYQPQHF. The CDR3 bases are TGCGCCAGCAGCCCGGACCCTTATCAGCCCCAGCATTTT.

The CDR3 spells CASSGLVGSGLNLYEQYF. DNA for the CDR3: TGTGCCAGCAGTGGGCTCGTGGGTTCGGGACTCAACCTCTACGAGCAGTACTTC. The chain combines TRBV2 with TRBJ2-7; D is possibly TRBD2 (6 bases). Germline V CDR1 and CDR2: SNHLY, FYNNEI. CDR3 size: 18 residues. V lost 4 bases and J 3 bases, leaving 25 bases between the germline ends.

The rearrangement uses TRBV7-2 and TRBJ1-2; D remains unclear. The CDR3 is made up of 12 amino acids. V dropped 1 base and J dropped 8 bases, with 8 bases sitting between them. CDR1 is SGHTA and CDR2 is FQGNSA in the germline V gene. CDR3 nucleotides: TGTGCCAGCAGCTTAGAACTATTCGGCTACACCTTC. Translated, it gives CASSLELFGYTF.

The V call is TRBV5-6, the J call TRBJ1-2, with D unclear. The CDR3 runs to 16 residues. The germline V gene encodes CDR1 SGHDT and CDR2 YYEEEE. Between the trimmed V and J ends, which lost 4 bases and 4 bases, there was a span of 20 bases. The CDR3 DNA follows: TGTGCCAGCAGCCATTTCAACCCGGGCCCGTCCTATGGCTACACCTTC. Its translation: CASSHFNPGPSYGYTF.

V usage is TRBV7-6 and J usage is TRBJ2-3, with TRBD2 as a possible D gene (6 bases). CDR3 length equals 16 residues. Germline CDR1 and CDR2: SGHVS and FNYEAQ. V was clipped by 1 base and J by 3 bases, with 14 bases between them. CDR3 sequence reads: CASSLGSGVGTDTQYF. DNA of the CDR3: TGTGCCAGCAGCTTAGGTTCGGGGGTGGGGACAGATACGCAGTATTTT.

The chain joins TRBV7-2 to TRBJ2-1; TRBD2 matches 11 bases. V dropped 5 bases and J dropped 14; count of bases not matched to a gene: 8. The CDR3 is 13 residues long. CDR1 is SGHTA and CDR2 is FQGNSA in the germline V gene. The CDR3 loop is CASSLGLAEREFF. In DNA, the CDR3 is TGTGCCAGCAGCCTGGGACTAGCGGAAAGGGAGTTCTTC.

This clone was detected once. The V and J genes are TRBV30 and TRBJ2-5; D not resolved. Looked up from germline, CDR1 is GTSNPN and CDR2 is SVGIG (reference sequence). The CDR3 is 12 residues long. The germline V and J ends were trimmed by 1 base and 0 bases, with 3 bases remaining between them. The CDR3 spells CAWSGNQETQYF. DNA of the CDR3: TGTGCCTGGAGTGGTAACCAAGAGACCCAGTACTTC.

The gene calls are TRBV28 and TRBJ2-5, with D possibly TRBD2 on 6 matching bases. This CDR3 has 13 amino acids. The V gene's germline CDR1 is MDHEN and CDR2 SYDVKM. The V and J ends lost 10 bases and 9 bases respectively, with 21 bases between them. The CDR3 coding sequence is TGTGCCACCGGGACTGGACCGGGGTGGGCCCAGTACTTC. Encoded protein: CATGTGPGWAQYF.